Listed below are T cell receptor beta chains from one sample, sequenced in a study of regulatory T cells in long-lasting Graves disease. One entry per CDR3 protein results from TCRdb running MiXCR on the multiplex PCR reads. The sample lists about 420,000 distinct CDR3 sequences, around 24% occurring once. The sequenced sample was peripheral blood mononuclear cells (PBMCs), obtained when the disease was refractory, from a patient treated with antithyroid drugs. The source is a female donor with Graves disease. The CDR3 runs from the conserved cysteine through the conserved F or W. The order of the fields is V gene, D gene, CDR3 protein. A D gene is named only where the DNA matches it firmly.

TRBV7-2 . CASSFYRASNQPQHF
TRBV27 TRBD1 CASRLQGIGNQPQHF
TRBV2 TRBD2 CASKRLAGVKETQYF
TRBV7-2 . CASNLGGFQPQHF
TRBV29-1 . CSAKQGSYEQYF
TRBV11-2 . CASSFNRVILGEQYF
TRBV12-3/TRBV12-4 TRBD2 CASSLELGLAGGYEQYF
TRBV6-1 . CASNSPRGYGYTF
TRBV30 . CAWSSLVRTPSYEQYF
TRBV6-5 . CASSSLGPLEAFF
TRBV20-1 TRBD1 CSARGDRDYGYTF
TRBV29-1 . CSVEMNGAHGYEQYF
TRBV11-3 . CASSNQGSTEAFF
TRBV2 . CAISVPGYTF
TRBV18 TRBD1 CASSADRNQPQHF
TRBV6-5 . CASSYSSSGDFGYTEAFF
TRBV6-5 . CASSLKGEGYTF
TRBV28 TRBD1 CASSFRQGWYEKLFF
TRBV28 TRBD1 CASSLGTAGNEQFF